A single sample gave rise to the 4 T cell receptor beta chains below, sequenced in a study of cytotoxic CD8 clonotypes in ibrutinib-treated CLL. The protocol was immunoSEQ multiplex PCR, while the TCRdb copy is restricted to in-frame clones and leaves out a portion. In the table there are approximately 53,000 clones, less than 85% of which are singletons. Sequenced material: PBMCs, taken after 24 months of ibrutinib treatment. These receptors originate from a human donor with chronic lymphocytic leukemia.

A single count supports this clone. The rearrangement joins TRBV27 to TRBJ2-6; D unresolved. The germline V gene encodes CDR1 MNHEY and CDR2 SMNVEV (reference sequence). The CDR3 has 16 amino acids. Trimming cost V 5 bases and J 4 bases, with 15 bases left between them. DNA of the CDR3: TGTGCCAGCAGTCTCCGACCTCGATCCGGGGCCAACGTCCTGACTTTC. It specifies CASSLRPRSGANVLTF.

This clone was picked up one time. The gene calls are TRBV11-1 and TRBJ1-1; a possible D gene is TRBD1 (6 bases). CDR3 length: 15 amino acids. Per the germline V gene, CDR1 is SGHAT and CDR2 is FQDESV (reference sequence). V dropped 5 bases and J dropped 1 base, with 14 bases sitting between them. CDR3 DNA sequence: TGTGCCAGCAGCCCCATCGGCAGGGGGAACACTGAAGCTTTCTTT. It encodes CASSPIGRGNTEAFF.

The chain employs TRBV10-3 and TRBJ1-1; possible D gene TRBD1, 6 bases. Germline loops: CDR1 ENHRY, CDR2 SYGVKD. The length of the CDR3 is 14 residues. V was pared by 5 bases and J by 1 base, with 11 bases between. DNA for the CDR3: TGTGCCATCAGTACCGGGACATCGAACACTGAAGCTTTCTTT. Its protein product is CAISTGTSNTEAFF.

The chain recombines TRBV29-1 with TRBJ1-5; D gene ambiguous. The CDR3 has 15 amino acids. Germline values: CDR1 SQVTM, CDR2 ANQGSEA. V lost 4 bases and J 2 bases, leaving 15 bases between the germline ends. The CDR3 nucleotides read TGCAGCGTTGCCGATGGGTTTTTGGGCAATCAGCCCCAGCATTTT. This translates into CSVADGFLGNQPQHF.